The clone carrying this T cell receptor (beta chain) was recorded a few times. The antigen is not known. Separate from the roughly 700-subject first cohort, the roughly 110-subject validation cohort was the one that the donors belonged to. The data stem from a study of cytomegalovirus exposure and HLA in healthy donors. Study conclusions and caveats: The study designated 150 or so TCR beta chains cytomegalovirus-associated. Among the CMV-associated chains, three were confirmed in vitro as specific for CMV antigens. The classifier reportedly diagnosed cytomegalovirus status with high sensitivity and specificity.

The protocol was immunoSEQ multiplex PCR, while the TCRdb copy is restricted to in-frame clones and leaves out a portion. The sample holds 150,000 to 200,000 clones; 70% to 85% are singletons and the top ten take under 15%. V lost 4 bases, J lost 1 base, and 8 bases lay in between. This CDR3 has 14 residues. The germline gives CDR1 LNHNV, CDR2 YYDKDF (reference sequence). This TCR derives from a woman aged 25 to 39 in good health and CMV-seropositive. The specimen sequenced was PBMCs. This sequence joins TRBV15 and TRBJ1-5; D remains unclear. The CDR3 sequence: CATSNRESNQPQHF. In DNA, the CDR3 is TGTGCCACCAGCAACCGGGAGAGCAATCAGCCCCAGCATTTT.